The text below deals with one T cell receptor beta chain. Its antigen is not known. This entry comes from a study of siplizumab effects on memory and regulatory T cells. Each sample contributed around 10^5 TCR templates to the assay. Data came from immunoSEQ multiplex PCR; TCRdb stores just in-frame clones and leaves some out. The repertoire consists of more than 85,000 clones, with approximately 92% occurring once and the leading ten covering roughly 2.6%. General study findings and limits: The study found naive T cells seemingly more diverse than memory cells and seemingly major alloresponse contributors. Under siplizumab, alloreactive sequences traced to unstimulated CD4+ memory cells were significantly reduced. No functional test confirmed suppression by proliferating siplizumab-culture Tregs.

The TCR originated in a human donor in good health. Some clones in this sample may be carry-over from other donors' samples. The sequencing sample was made of CD4+ T cells sorted from blood.

The CDR3 sequence: CASSPDTAGSPLHF. CDR3 nucleotides: TGTGCCAGCAGCCCCGACACCGCTGGTTCACCCCTCCACTTT. V usage is TRBV5-6 and J usage is TRBJ1-6; D is unclear. Trimming shortened V by 4 bases and J by 9 bases, and 14 bases separated the two germline ends. CDR1 is SGHDT, CDR2 YYEEEE, per germline. This CDR3 is 14 amino acids long.